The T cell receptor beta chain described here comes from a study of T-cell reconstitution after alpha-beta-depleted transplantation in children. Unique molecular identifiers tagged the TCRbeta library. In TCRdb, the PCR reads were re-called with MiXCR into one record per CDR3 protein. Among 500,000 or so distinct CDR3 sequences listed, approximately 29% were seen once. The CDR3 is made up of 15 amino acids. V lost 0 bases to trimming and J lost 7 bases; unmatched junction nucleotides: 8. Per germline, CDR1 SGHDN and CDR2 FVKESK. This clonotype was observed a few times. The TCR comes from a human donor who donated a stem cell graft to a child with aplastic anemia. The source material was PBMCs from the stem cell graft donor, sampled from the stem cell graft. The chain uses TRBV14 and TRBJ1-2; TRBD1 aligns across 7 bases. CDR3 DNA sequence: TGTGCCAGCAGCCAAGATTTCTACAGGGGACGTGGCTACACCTTC. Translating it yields CASSQDFYRGRGYTF.